Shown below are 30 T cell receptor beta chains from a single sample sequenced in a study of Ad26.COV2.S vaccination and SARS-CoV-2 variants. Clones were read by immunoSEQ multiplex PCR, and TCRdb kept only the in-frame ones, dropping some. The sample has around 300,000 clones, about 86% seen once. Treatment reported: roughly 20 received Ad26.COV2.S at low or high dose, single or two shots; roughly five received placebo; per-sample allocation not given. Day 63 after the first injection of vaccine or placebo was the sampling time. Specimen: peripheral blood, collected in a trial of Ad26.COV2.S vaccine versus placebo. The receptors were sampled from a person aged 18-60 years who received the Ad26.COV2.S COVID-19 vaccine or a placebo.

The rearrangement joins TRBV3-1 (or the pseudogene TRBV3-2) to TRBJ1-1; a weak D match, TRBD1 (5 bases). CDR1 and CDR2 from the germline V gene are LGHDT and YNNKEL (reference sequence). The V gene lost 5 bases and the J gene lost 11 bases, with 18 bases spanning the gap. CDR3 size: 13 residues. DNA of the CDR3: TGTGCCAGCAGCGAATACAGAGGAGGGGTGGCTTTCTTT. Translating it yields CASSEYRGGVAFF.

This clone was detected only once. The rearrangement links TRBV4-2 to TRBJ2-3; 9 positions match TRBD2. CDR3 length equals 15 residues. V shed 4 bases and J 5 bases; nucleotides not matched to a gene: 7. In germline, CDR1 is LGHNA, CDR2 YNFKEQ. The CDR3 region is CASSPGSSGIDTQYF. CDR3 bases: TGTGCCAGCAGCCCAGGATCTAGCGGGATAGATACGCAGTATTTT.

The CDR3 nucleotides are TGCGCCAGCAGCTTGGTGGGGCACCATATGGGAAACACCATATATTTT. Protein sequence: CASSLVGHHMGNTIYF. The J gene is TRBJ1-3, the V gene TRBV5-1, with D possibly being TRBD1 (5 bases). This CDR3 comprises 16 residues. Germline assignment: CDR1 SGHRS and CDR2 YFSETQ. Trimming stripped 0 bases from V and 4 bases from J, with 14 bases between.

V usage is TRBV5-4 and J usage is TRBJ2-1, with TRBD1 identical over 9 bases. The V gene end was trimmed by 4 bases and the J gene end by 9 bases; junction bases not matched to a gene: 8. This CDR3 comprises 14 residues. Germline V gives CDR1 SGHNT, CDR2 YYREEE (reference sequence). Here the CDR3 reads CASSRPGQGSEQFF. The DNA of the CDR3 is TGTGCCAGCAGCCGACCGGGACAGGGATCTGAGCAGTTCTTC.

This sequence joins TRBV7-2 and TRBJ1-5, with 9 bases aligning to TRBD1. Germline V gives CDR1 SGHTA, CDR2 FQGNSA. V lost 5 bases and J lost 7; bases outside the gene matches: 6. CDR3 length: 14 amino acids. The DNA for the CDR3 is TGTGCCAGCAGCGAGTTGGGACAGGGCCAGCCCCAGCATTTT. Translated, it gives CASSELGQGQPQHF.

This rearrangement joins TRBV25-1 to TRBJ2-2, with 7 bases matching TRBD2. Trimming took 5 bases from V and 0 from J; bases not matched to a gene: 3. The CDR3 is 15 residues long. The germline V gene encodes CDR1 MGHDK and CDR2 SYGVNS. For the CDR3, the DNA is TGTGCCAGCAGTCTTGGACTAGCGAACACCGGGGAGCTGTTTTTT. Translated, it gives CASSLGLANTGELFF.

The rearrangement links TRBV4-1 to TRBJ2-7; 7 bases are shared with TRBD1. The CDR3 covers 16 residues. With 1 base clipped from V and 0 bases from J, the junction kept 6 bases outside the gene matches. CDR1 and CDR2 (germline): MGHRA, YSYEKL. The CDR3 reads CASSQGQGVISYEQYF. CDR3 sequence (DNA): TGCGCCAGCAGCCAAGGGCAGGGGGTCATCTCCTACGAGCAGTACTTC.

The chain uses TRBV3-1 (or the pseudogene TRBV3-2) and TRBJ2-7; tentatively, D is TRBD1 (6 bases). There are 15 residues in the CDR3. The ends were cut back, 0 bases at V and 3 bases at J, with 12 bases in the middle. Germline values: CDR1 LGHDT, CDR2 YNNKEL (reference sequence). CDR3 sequence reads: CASSQDSTGLYEQYF. In nucleotides, the CDR3 is TGTGCCAGCAGCCAAGATAGTACAGGGCTCTACGAGCAGTACTTC.

The chain links TRBV5-1 to TRBJ2-1, with TRBD1 matching 8 bases. Looked up from germline, CDR1 is SGHRS and CDR2 is YFSETQ. The CDR3 runs to 15 residues. V dropped 4 bases and J dropped 5; count of bases not matched to a gene: 8. CDR3 residues: CASSQGTGRNNEQFF. The CDR3 DNA reads as TGCGCCAGCAGCCAAGGGACAGGTAGGAACAATGAGCAGTTCTTC.

In its sample, this clone was seen a few times. V gene TRBV3-1 (or the pseudogene TRBV3-2) combines with J gene TRBJ1-5; tentatively, D is TRBD1 (5 bases). Trimming stripped 0 bases from V and 7 bases from J, with 7 bases between. CDR3 length equals 13 residues. CDR1 LGHDT and CDR2 YNNKEL come from the germline V gene (reference sequence). DNA of the CDR3: TGTGCCAGCAGCCAAGATTGGGGGCAGCCCCAGCATTTT. This translates into CASSQDWGQPQHF.

This chain connects TRBV7-8 to TRBJ1-5; no definite D call. The V end lost 6 bases, the J end lost 0 bases, and 18 bases lay between the germline ends. Per germline, CDR1 SGHVS and CDR2 FQNEAQ. The CDR3 is made up of 17 amino acids. The CDR3: CASSQIRVLLSNQPQHF. CDR3 bases: TGTGCCAGCAGTCAAATCCGGGTTCTCCTTAGCAATCAGCCCCAGCATTTT.

The chain joins TRBV11-1 to TRBJ1-2; D is uncertain. CDR3 length equals 12 residues. The germline gives CDR1 SGHAT, CDR2 FQDESV (reference sequence). V was clipped by 4 bases and J by 3 bases, with 6 bases between them. In DNA form, the CDR3 reads TGTGCCAGCAGCTCAAGCTACTATGGCTACACCTTC. Protein: CASSSSYYGYTF. The full variable domain, completed using reference TRBV11-1 and TRBJ1-2, is EAEVAQSPRYKITEKSQAVAFWCDPISGHATLYWYRQILGQGPELLVQFQDESVVDDSQLPKDRFSAERLKGVDSTLKIQPAELGDSAMYLCASSSSYYGYTFGSGTRLTVV.

The chain recombines TRBV18 with TRBJ1-5; D is undetermined. Germline CDR1 reads KGHSH; CDR2 reads LQKENI. V shed 5 bases and J shed 4 bases, with 9 bases lying between them. The length of the CDR3 is 13 residues. CDR3 region: CASSYGENQPQHF. The CDR3, as DNA: TGTGCCAGCTCATACGGGGAGAATCAGCCCCAGCATTTT.

The V and J genes are TRBV12-3 or TRBV12-4 and TRBJ1-6; D is undetermined. The CDR3 spans 12 residues. V was cut by 3 bases and J by 8 bases, with 5 bases left in between. CDR3 amino acids: CASSFGDSPLHF. In nucleotides, the CDR3 is TGTGCCAGCAGTTTTGGGGATTCACCCCTCCACTTT.

The CDR3 DNA is TGTGCCACCAGTGACTCGATTGGGACCGACCGAAGCTCCTACAATGAGCAGTTCTTC. This encodes CATSDSIGTDRSSYNEQFF. The chain is built from TRBV24-1 and TRBJ2-1; the D call may be TRBD1 or TRBD2 (5 bases each). V was cut by 4 bases and J by 0 bases, with 21 bases left in between. CDR3 length equals 19 residues. Germline V gives CDR1 KGHDR, CDR2 SFDVKD.

The CDR3 coding sequence is TGTGCCAGCAGAATTGTCGGTAGTCAGGTGTATTCAGCTGGCTACACCTTC. Translating it yields CASRIVGSQVYSAGYTF. V and J are TRBV28 and TRBJ1-2, with D uncertain. CDR1 and CDR2 from the germline V gene are MDHEN and SYDVKM. The CDR3 has 17 residues. V was cut by 6 bases and J by 7 bases, with 27 bases left in between.

This clone appeared once. This rearrangement joins TRBV18 to TRBJ2-7, with 11 bases aligning to TRBD1. Germline-derived CDR1 and CDR2 are KGHSH and LQKENI. The CDR3 sequence is 16 residues long. V shed 2 bases and J 4 bases; nucleotides not matched to a gene: 7. The CDR3 loop is CASSPGIGQGAYEQYF. The DNA of the CDR3 is TGTGCCAGCTCACCAGGGATAGGACAGGGGGCGTACGAGCAGTACTTC. Variable domain in full (rest from reference TRBV18 and TRBJ2-7): NAGVMQNPRHLVRRRGQEARLRCSPMKGHSHVYWYRQLPEEGLKFMVYLQKENIIDESGMPKERFSAEFPKEGPSILRIQQVVRGDSAAYFCASSPGIGQGAYEQYFGPGTRLTVT.

This chain connects TRBV13 to TRBJ2-1, with 12 bases lining up with TRBD1. The CDR3 totals 16 residues. Germline lookup yields CDR1 PRHDT and CDR2 FYEKMQ (reference sequence). V dropped 5 bases and J dropped 9; count of bases not matched to a gene: 11. CDR3 sequence reads: CASSPTGTGGPSEQFF. CDR3 bases: TGTGCCAGCAGCCCGACCGGGACAGGGGGCCCGTCTGAGCAGTTCTTC.

The V call is TRBV7-9, the J call TRBJ1-2; TRBD1 might be the D (6 bases). This CDR3 spans 15 amino acids. Trimming stripped 4 bases from V and 1 base from J, with 13 bases between. Per the germline V gene, CDR1 is SEHNR and CDR2 is FQNEAQ (reference sequence). CDR3 in amino acids: CASSWGHPDNYGYTF. Here the CDR3 DNA reads TGTGCCAGCAGCTGGGGACACCCCGATAACTATGGCTACACCTTC. The entire variable domain, with the rest obtained from reference TRBV7-9 and TRBJ1-2, is as follows: DTGVSQNPRHKITKRGQNVTFRCDPISEHNRLYWYRQTLGQGPEFLTYFQNEAQLEKSRLLSDRFSAERPKGSFSTLEIQRTEQGDSAMYLCASSWGHPDNYGYTFGSGTRLTVV.

The chain employs TRBV6-5 and TRBJ2-2; 7 nucleotides line up with TRBD1. The CDR3 has 15 residues. From germline, CDR1 is MNHEY and CDR2 SVGAGI. The V and J ends lost 5 bases and 4 bases, in that order; junction bases with no gene match: 7. The CDR3 is CASSPTDRSTGELFF. As DNA, the CDR3 is TGTGCCAGCAGTCCTACGGACAGGAGCACCGGGGAGCTGTTTTTT.

The chain has TRBV5-5 and TRBJ1-2, with 7 nucleotides matching TRBD1. The trim removed 4 bases at V and 7 bases at J, leaving 10 bases unmatched. The CDR3 length is 14 residues. Germline V CDR1 and CDR2: SGHKS, YYEKEE (reference sequence). The CDR3 loop is CASSAQGQNGGYTF. CDR3 DNA: TGTGCCAGCAGCGCTCAGGGACAGAACGGTGGCTACACCTTC.

The CDR3 protein is CASSYGGRTSYEQYF. The CDR3 nucleotides are TGTGCCAGCAGTTACGGCGGCCGGACCTCCTACGAGCAGTACTTC. This sequence joins TRBV6-2 or TRBV6-3 and TRBJ2-7, with unresolved D. CDR1 and CDR2 (germline): MNHEY, SVGEGT. Trimming took 2 bases from V and 0 from J, leaving 11 bases between them. This CDR3 contains 15 residues.

The J gene is TRBJ1-6, the V gene TRBV9; D remains ambiguous. The V gene's germline CDR1 is SGDLS and CDR2 YYNGEE. The V end lost 2 bases, the J end lost 5 bases, and 11 bases lay between the germline ends. The CDR3 spans 15 residues. Here the CDR3 reads CASSVGPGDNSPLHF. The CDR3, as DNA: TGTGCCAGCAGCGTCGGGCCTGGGGATAATTCACCCCTCCACTTT. The full variable domain, rest sourced from reference TRBV9 and TRBJ1-6, is DSGVTQTPKHLITATGQRVTLRCSPRSGDLSVYWYQQSLDQGLQFLIQYYNGEERAKGNILERFSAQQFPDLHSELNLSSLELGDSALYFCASSVGPGDNSPLHFGNGTRLTVT.

The chain joins TRBV2 to TRBJ2-7; the match to TRBD2 covers 11 bases. Germline V lookup: CDR1 SNHLY, CDR2 FYNNEI. The CDR3 is 15 amino acids. V gave up 5 bases and J gave up 3 bases; unmatched junction bases: 6. Here the CDR3 DNA reads TGTGCCAGCAGTCTTGCTAGCGGGGGGAACTACGAGCAGTACTTC. It specifies CASSLASGGNYEQYF.

The rearrangement joins TRBV2 to TRBJ2-6; D is undetermined. Germline CDR1 and CDR2: SNHLY and FYNNEI. CDR3 size: 13 residues. With 7 bases removed from V and 0 bases from J, the gap between germline ends came to 4 bases. CDR3 protein: CASTLSGANVLTF. DNA for the CDR3: TGTGCCAGCACCCTCTCTGGGGCCAACGTCCTGACTTTC.

This chain links TRBV2 with TRBJ2-1; TRBD2 agrees at 7 bases. The CDR3 contains 14 residues. The J segment lost 4 bases and the V segment lost 5 bases, leaving 5 bases of the junction unmatched. The V gene's germline CDR1 is SNHLY and CDR2 FYNNEI. CDR3 loop: CASSMGRAYNEQFF. Here the CDR3 DNA reads TGTGCCAGCAGTATGGGGAGGGCTTACAATGAGCAGTTCTTC.

This chain uses TRBV6-5 with TRBJ1-5; no clear D gene. Trimming left V 8 bases short and J 9 bases short, with 8 bases between. Germline lookup yields CDR1 MNHEY and CDR2 SVGAGI. The CDR3 spans 10 residues. CDR3 sequence: CASPKWPQHF. CDR3 nucleotide sequence: TGTGCCAGCCCAAAGTGGCCCCAGCATTTT.

V is TRBV7-7 and J is TRBJ2-5; D uncertain. With 1 base removed from V and 3 bases from J, the gap between germline ends came to 12 bases. The CDR3 is 15 residues long. From germline, CDR1 is SSHAT and CDR2 FNYEAQ (reference sequence). The CDR3 loop is CASSLEFGGKETQYF. CDR3 nucleotide sequence: TGTGCCAGCAGCTTAGAATTCGGTGGAAAAGAGACCCAGTACTTC. Together with reference TRBV7-7 and TRBJ2-5, the CDR3 gives the full variable domain: GAGVSQSPRYKVTKRGQDVTLRCDPISSHATLYWYQQALGQGPEFLTYFNYEAQPDKSGLPSDRFSAERPEGSISTLTIQRTEQRDSAMYRCASSLEFGGKETQYFGPGTRLLVL.

This clone was detected only once. This rearrangement joins TRBV5-4 to TRBJ2-5, with D tentatively TRBD2 (6 bases). Trimming removed 2 bases at V and 4 bases at J, with 12 bases between. The CDR3 is made up of 14 amino acids. Germline lookup yields CDR1 SGHNT and CDR2 YYREEE (reference sequence). The CDR3 sequence is CASSFPWDLETQYF. CDR3 sequence (DNA): TGTGCCAGCAGCTTTCCTTGGGACTTAGAGACCCAGTACTTC.

Comments on this clone: One end of the junction does not line up with germline, which may come from a read error. The chain recombines TRBV28 with TRBJ2-3, with TRBD2 matching 9 bases. The CDR3 has 11 amino acids. Germline values: CDR1 MDHEN, CDR2 SYDVKM. CDR3 DNA: TGTGCCAGCAGTTTAGCGGGGGGGCTGGATTTT. This gives the protein CASSLAGGLDF. The full variable domain, completed using reference TRBV28 and TRBJ2-3, is DVKVTQSSRYLVKRTGEKVFLECVQDMDHENMFWYRQDPGLGLRLIYFSYDVKMKEKGDIPEGYSVSREKKERFSLILESASTNQTSMYLCASSLAGGLDFGPGTRLTVL.